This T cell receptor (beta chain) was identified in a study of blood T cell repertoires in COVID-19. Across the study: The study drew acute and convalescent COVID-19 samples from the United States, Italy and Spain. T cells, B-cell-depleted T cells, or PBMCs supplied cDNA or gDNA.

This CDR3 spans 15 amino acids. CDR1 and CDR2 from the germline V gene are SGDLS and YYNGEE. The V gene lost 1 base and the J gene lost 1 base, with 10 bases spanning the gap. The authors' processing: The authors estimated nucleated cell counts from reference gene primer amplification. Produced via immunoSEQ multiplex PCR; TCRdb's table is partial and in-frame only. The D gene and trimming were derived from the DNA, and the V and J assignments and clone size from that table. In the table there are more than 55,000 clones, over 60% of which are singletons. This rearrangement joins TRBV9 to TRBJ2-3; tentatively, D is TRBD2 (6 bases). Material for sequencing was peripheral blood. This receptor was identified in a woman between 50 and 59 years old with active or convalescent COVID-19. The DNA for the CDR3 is TGTGCCAGCAGCGTATCTCGCGGGGGCACAGATACGCAGTATTTT. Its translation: CASSVSRGGTDTQYF.